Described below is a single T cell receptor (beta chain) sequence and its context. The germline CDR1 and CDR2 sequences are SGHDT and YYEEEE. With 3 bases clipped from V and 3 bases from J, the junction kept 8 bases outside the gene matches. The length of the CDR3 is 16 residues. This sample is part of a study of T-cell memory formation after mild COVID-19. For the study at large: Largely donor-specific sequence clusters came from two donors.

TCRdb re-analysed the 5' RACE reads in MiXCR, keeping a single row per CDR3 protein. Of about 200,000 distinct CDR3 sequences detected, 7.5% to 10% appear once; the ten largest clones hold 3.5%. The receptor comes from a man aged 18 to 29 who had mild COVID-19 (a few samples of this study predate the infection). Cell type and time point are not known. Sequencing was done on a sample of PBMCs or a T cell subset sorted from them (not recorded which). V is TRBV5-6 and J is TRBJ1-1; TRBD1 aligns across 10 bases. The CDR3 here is CASSSDPGQGYTEAFF. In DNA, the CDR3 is TGTGCCAGCAGCTCCGATCCGGGACAGGGGTACACTGAAGCTTTCTTT.